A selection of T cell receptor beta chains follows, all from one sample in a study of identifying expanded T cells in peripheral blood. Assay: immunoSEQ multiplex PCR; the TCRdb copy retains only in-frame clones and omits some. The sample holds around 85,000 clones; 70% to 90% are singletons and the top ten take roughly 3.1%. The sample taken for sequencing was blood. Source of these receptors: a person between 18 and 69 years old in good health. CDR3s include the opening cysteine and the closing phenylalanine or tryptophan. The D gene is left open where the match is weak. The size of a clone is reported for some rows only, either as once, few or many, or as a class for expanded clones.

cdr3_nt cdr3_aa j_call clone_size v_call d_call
TGTGCCAGCAGCTTACTAGCGGGAGCCTCCTACGAGCAGTACTTC CASSLLAGASYEQYF TRBJ2-7 . TRBV11-1 TRBD2
TGCAGCGTTGAATCCGGAGGGGGCCGCGGCTACACCTTC CSVESGGGRGYTF TRBJ1-2 . TRBV29-1 TRBD1
TGTGCCAGCAGTTTGGGACAGGACCAAGAGACCCAGTACTTC CASSLGQDQETQYF TRBJ2-5 . TRBV27 TRBD1
TGCGCCAGCCGCTTACAGGGTGCGTCCGGGGAGCTGTTTTTT CASRLQGASGELFF TRBJ2-2 . TRBV4-1 .
TGTGCCAGCAGTTACTACGAAGGGGGTTCCGAGCAGTACTTC CASSYYEGGSEQYF TRBJ2-7 . TRBV6-5 .
TGTGCCAGCAGCGTAGATGGGACGGTGAATGAAAAACTGTTTTTT CASSVDGTVNEKLFF TRBJ1-4 . TRBV9 .
TGTGCCAGCAGCCACTCGGAGCGGGGGAGCACAGATACGCAGTATTTT CASSHSERGSTDTQYF TRBJ2-3 . TRBV7-3 TRBD2
TGTGCCAGCTCCCTCCGGGGTGGGGATCAGCCCCAGCATTTT CASSLRGGDQPQHF TRBJ1-5 . TRBV18 .
TGTGCCAGCAGCTCGGACAGTCGCGAGCAGTACTTC CASSSDSREQYF TRBJ2-7 . TRBV5-4 .
TGTGCCAGCAGCTTACAGCCGACAGGGACCAAGACCGGGGAGCTGTTTTTT CASSLQPTGTKTGELFF TRBJ2-2 . TRBV11-2 TRBD1
TGTGCCAGCAGCTTAGTACAGGGTCATTCACCCCTCCACTTT CASSLVQGHSPLHF TRBJ1-6 . TRBV5-6 .
TGTGCCAGCAGTTTCCCGGGCCAAGGGGGAGTCTATGGCTACACCTTC CASSFPGQGGVYGYTF TRBJ1-2 . TRBV6-6 .
TGTGCCAGCAGCCAAGATTCTCTAGCCGGTACTTTCGCGAACACCGGGGAGCTGTTTTTT CASSQDSLAGTFANTGELFF TRBJ2-2 . TRBV4-2 .
TGTGCCAGCAGAAACCCGGGGGAGGGGGCGCTCGGGACCCAGTACTTC CASRNPGEGALGTQYF TRBJ2-5 . TRBV11-2 .
TGTGCCAGCAGTGCCTCCCAAAATCAAGAGACCCAGTACTTC CASSASQNQETQYF TRBJ2-5 . TRBV2 .
TGTGCCAGCAGGACCGGACAGGGGACAAGCAATCAGCCCCAGCATTTT CASRTGQGTSNQPQHF TRBJ1-5 . TRBV6-6 TRBD1
TGTGCCAGCAGCGTAGGACAGTCCTACGAGCAGTACTTC CASSVGQSYEQYF TRBJ2-7 . TRBV7-3 .
TGCGCCAGCAGCCAAGAGGCAGGTGGGGAAAAACTGTTTTTT CASSQEAGGEKLFF TRBJ1-4 . TRBV4-3 .
TGTGCCAGCAGCTCGGACAGGGGGGAGACCCAGTACTTC CASSSDRGETQYF TRBJ2-5 once TRBV11-1 TRBD1
TGCGCCAGCAGCTTGGATCAGGGTAGCCCCGTACCCCTCCACTTT CASSLDQGSPVPLHF TRBJ1-6 . TRBV5-1 .
TGTGCCAGCAGCTTTAAGGAACCGGGGGGCACTGAAGCTTTCTTT CASSFKEPGGTEAFF TRBJ1-1 . TRBV7-8 .
TGCAGCGTCCAGATCTCTCCAGGGAACAGTGGGTACTTC CSVQISPGNSGYF TRBJ2-7 once TRBV29-1 .
TGTGCCAGCAGCTCCCTGGGTTCACCCCTCCACTTT CASSSLGSPLHF TRBJ1-6 . TRBV11-2 .
TGTGCCAGCAGCCTTGACCGACAGCCCCCCGTACGAGCGAGCTTT CASSLDRQPPVRASF TRBJ1-1 . TRBV7-7 .
TGTGCCAGCAGCCCTTACGAGCCAGAAGCTTTCTTT CASSPYEPEAFF TRBJ1-1 . TRBV6-5 .
TGCGCCAGCAGCTTGAACAGGAACACTGAAGCTTTCTTT CASSLNRNTEAFF TRBJ1-1 . TRBV5-1 .
TGCAGCGTTGAATCACCGACAGGGGGGGCAGATACGCAGTATTTT CSVESPTGGADTQYF TRBJ2-3 . TRBV29-1 TRBD1
TGTGCCAGCTCACCAGGGGTTAGGACTGAAGCTTTCTTT CASSPGVRTEAFF TRBJ1-1 once TRBV18 .
TGTGCCAGCAGCGTAGAGGGGTCGGTTGGAAACACCATATATTTT CASSVEGSVGNTIYF TRBJ1-3 . TRBV9 .
TGTGCCAGCAGCCCCCTGGGAGGTGGCTACACCTTC CASSPLGGGYTF TRBJ1-2 . TRBV9 .
TGTGCCAGCAGCGTAGTGTGGGACAGGGTGCACGAGCAGTACTTC CASSVVWDRVHEQYF TRBJ2-7 . TRBV9 TRBD1
TGTGCCAGCAGCGGCCCGGGACTTCCTACCGAGCAGTACTTC CASSGPGLPTEQYF TRBJ2-7 . TRBV7-9 .
TGTGCCAGCAGCTTAAGTCTCGCCTACGAGCAGTACTTC CASSLSLAYEQYF TRBJ2-7 . TRBV7-2 .
TGCGCCAGCAGCCAAGATCTCCCCGGGACAGTCACCGGGGAGCTGTTTTTT CASSQDLPGTVTGELFF TRBJ2-2 . TRBV4-3 TRBD1
TGCGCCAGCAGTGGGGGAGGCGGCGGGACCGGGGAGCTGTTTTTT CASSGGGGGTGELFF TRBJ2-2 once TRBV5-1 .
TGTGCCAGCAGCAAAATACAGGGAATAACCTACGAGCAGTACTTC CASSKIQGITYEQYF TRBJ2-7 . TRBV2 .
TGTGCCAGCAGCCAAGATTGGGGGGCAACTAATGAAAAACTGTTTTTT CASSQDWGATNEKLFF TRBJ1-4 . TRBV4-2 .
TGTGCCAGCAGCTTACTTACAGGGCACACTGAAGCTTTCTTT CASSLLTGHTEAFF TRBJ1-1 few TRBV11-2 .
TGTGCCAGCAGCCTCTCTAGCGGGGCAGATACGCAGTATTTT CASSLSSGADTQYF TRBJ2-3 . TRBV7-2 TRBD2
TGTGCCACGAGGCAAGGGAGTACCTACGAGCAGTACTTC CATRQGSTYEQYF TRBJ2-7 . TRBV6-6 .
TGCGCCAGCAGCTTGACTGGTGAAAAACTGTTTTTT CASSLTGEKLFF TRBJ1-4 . TRBV5-1 .
TGTGCCAGCGGCCGGGACCGAAACTATGGCTACACCTTC CASGRDRNYGYTF TRBJ1-2 few TRBV27 .
TGTGCCAGCAGTTACTTAGGGGGGGAGCAGTACTTC CASSYLGGEQYF TRBJ2-7 . TRBV6-5 .
TGTGCCAGCAGCTTAGAACGCCCGGACAGGGGAGGGTACGAGCAGTACTTC CASSLERPDRGGYEQYF TRBJ2-7 . TRBV7-8 TRBD1
TGTGCCAGCAGTTACTACCGACAGGCCCAAGAGACCCAGTACTTC CASSYYRQAQETQYF TRBJ2-5 once TRBV6-5 .
TGTGCCATCAGTGCCGTGCAGGAAGAGACCCAGTACTTC CAISAVQEETQYF TRBJ2-5 . TRBV10-3 .
TGTGCCAGCAGTTTGGGGGCTGTGGGTGGCTACACCTTC CASSLGAVGGYTF TRBJ1-2 . TRBV28 .
TGTGCCAGCAGCTTAAAAGGGGGTCAAGAGACCCAGTACTTC CASSLKGGQETQYF TRBJ2-5 . TRBV13 .
TGCGCCAGCAGCCAAACGCGGGGGAACACCGGGGAGCTGTTTTTT CASSQTRGNTGELFF TRBJ2-2 . TRBV4-1 .
TGTGCCAGCAGTTACCCCCCGGGACAGGGTTATGGCTACACCTTC CASSYPPGQGYGYTF TRBJ1-2 . TRBV6-6 TRBD1
TGTGCCAGCAGTCGAACGACATTATCGGGAAACACCATATATTTT CASSRTTLSGNTIYF TRBJ1-3 . TRBV6-1 .
TGTGCCAGCAGTGCCGCCGGGACAGGGGACCACGAGCAGTACTTC CASSAAGTGDHEQYF TRBJ2-7 . TRBV28 TRBD1